Each of the 27 T cell receptor beta chains below was sequenced from the same sample in a study of blood T cell repertoires in COVID-19 (TCRdb year 2020). The protocol used for the library was the immunoSEQ multiplex PCR assay. Sourced from immuneACCESS, this table was stored by TCRdb with only in-frame sequences that have V and J called. A share of the clones is absent; for the studies checked, an unresolved V gene accounts for under half, and the remainder has no known explanation. This sample holds tens of thousands of clones; 75% to 95% were observed only once. The ten largest clones capture around 5.8% of the sample. Input material: peripheral blood. The receptors were gathered from a woman at least 80 years old with acute or convalescent COVID-19.

The V call is TRBV30, the J call TRBJ1-2; TRBD1 is a possible D gene (5 bases). The germline gives CDR1 GTSNPN, CDR2 SVGIG (reference sequence). V was cut by 1 base and J by 6 bases, with 15 bases left in between. The CDR3 spans 14 residues. CDR3 region: CAWSGQGQGDGYTF. CDR3 coding DNA: TGTGCCTGGAGTGGGCAAGGGCAGGGTGATGGCTACACCTTC.

The chain employs TRBV4-2 and TRBJ1-3; 7 positions match TRBD1. V shed 4 bases and J 0 bases; nucleotides not matched to a gene: 6. Germline values: CDR1 LGHNA, CDR2 YNFKEQ. The CDR3 extends over 16 amino acids. CDR3 loop: CASSPAGTVSGNTIYF. As DNA, the CDR3 is TGTGCCAGCAGCCCCGCAGGGACAGTCTCTGGAAACACCATATATTTT.

The rearrangement joins TRBV7-8 to TRBJ2-7; 8 bases map to TRBD1. The trim removed 5 bases at V and 6 bases at J, leaving 3 bases unmatched. This CDR3 is built from 12 residues. The germline gives CDR1 SGHVS, CDR2 FQNEAQ. This CDR3 reads CASSRDRREQYF. The CDR3 DNA reads TGTGCCAGCAGCCGGGACAGGCGCGAGCAGTACTTC.

The J gene is TRBJ2-3, the V gene TRBV7-2, with D possibly matching TRBD2 (6 bases). The length of the CDR3 is 14 residues. CDR1 is SGHTA and CDR2 is FQGNSA in the germline V gene. With 10 bases removed from V and 2 bases from J, the gap between germline ends came to 16 bases. The CDR3 DNA sequence: TGTGCCACCAAGGGAGGCGGATACACAGATACGCAGTATTTT. It is translated as CATKGGGYTDTQYF. The full variable domain, in which reference TRBV7-2 and TRBJ2-3 provide the parts outside the CDR3, is GAGVSQSPSNKVTEKGKDVELRCDPISGHTALYWYRQSLGQGLEFLIYFQGNSAPDKSGLPSDRFSAERTGGSVSTLTIQRTQQEDSAVYLCATKGGGYTDTQYFGPGTRLTVL.

The V call is TRBV5-1, the J call TRBJ1-5; 8 nucleotides match TRBD1. V shed 4 bases, J shed 6 bases, and the junction held 6 bases outside the gene matches. There are 14 residues in the CDR3. Germline CDR1 SGHRS, CDR2 YFSETQ. The CDR3 bases are TGCGCCAGCAGCCCCGACAGGGGAGGTCAGCCCCAGCATTTT. Translation gives CASSPDRGGQPQHF.

This sequence joins TRBV7-9 and TRBJ1-5; 7 bases are shared with TRBD1. After removal of 1 base from V and 4 bases from J, the junction contained 7 bases not matched to a gene. The CDR3 runs to 16 residues. Germline CDR1 is SEHNR and CDR2 is FQNEAQ (reference sequence). The CDR3 nucleotides are TGTGCCAGCAGCTTAGGACTACAGGGGTGGAATCAGCCCCAGCATTTT. Protein: CASSLGLQGWNQPQHF.

The CDR3 region has the DNA TGCGCCAGCAGCCCTTTGGGACAGGGGTTTGGAGATGAGCAGTTCTTC. The encoded protein is CASSPLGQGFGDEQFF. This chain joins TRBV5-1 and TRBJ2-1; 10 bases map to TRBD1. The CDR3 totals 16 residues. The germline V gene has CDR1 SGHRS and CDR2 YFSETQ. V gave up 4 bases and J gave up 8 bases; unmatched junction bases: 12.

J is TRBJ2-6 and V is TRBV6-2 or TRBV6-3, with a weak D call TRBD2 (6 bases). Deletions cut 6 bases from V and 0 bases from J, with 12 bases between. Germline V gene lookup returns CDR1 MNHEY and CDR2 SVGEGT. The CDR3 consists of 16 residues. The CDR3 loop is CASSGGVSSGANVLTF. Here the CDR3 DNA reads TGTGCCAGCAGCGGAGGGGTCTCCTCTGGGGCCAACGTCCTGACTTTC.

The J gene is TRBJ1-4, the V gene TRBV10-3; a weak D match, TRBD1 (5 bases). The length of the CDR3 is 16 residues. Trimming took 2 bases from V and 5 from J, leaving 15 bases between them. The germline CDR1 and CDR2 sequences are ENHRY and SYGVKD. CDR3 DNA sequence: TGTGCCATCAGTGAGGGGCAGGGTCAACTCAATGAAAAACTGTTTTTT. It encodes CAISEGQGQLNEKLFF.

This chain connects TRBV4-1 to TRBJ1-5, with 7 bases aligning to TRBD1. V lost 0 bases, J lost 3 bases, and 5 bases stayed unmatched. The CDR3 covers 16 residues. CDR1 MGHRA and CDR2 YSYEKL come from the germline V gene. The CDR3 coding sequence is TGCGCCAGCAGCCAAGACCCGGGACAGTACAATCAGCCCCAGCATTTT. Translating gives CASSQDPGQYNQPQHF.

The chain couples TRBV18 to TRBJ2-1; 10 nucleotides line up with TRBD2. V trimming: 1 base; J trimming: 6 bases; junction bases outside the gene matches: 9. Germline lookup yields CDR1 KGHSH and CDR2 LQKENI. The CDR3 spans 17 residues. This CDR3 reads CASSPLLAGVTINEQFF. The CDR3 DNA reads TGTGCCAGCTCACCACTGCTAGCGGGGGTTACCATCAATGAGCAGTTCTTC.

This sequence joins TRBV7-9 and TRBJ1-2, with a weak D call TRBD1 (5 bases). The germline CDR1 and CDR2 sequences are SEHNR and FQNEAQ (reference sequence). CDR3 size: 18 residues. V was trimmed by 1 base and J by 0 bases, leaving 18 bases between them. This CDR3 reads CASSLEGLADVANYGYTF. For the CDR3, the DNA is TGTGCCAGCAGCTTAGAGGGGCTGGCAGACGTAGCTAACTATGGCTACACCTTC.

The chain has TRBV12-5 and TRBJ1-1; 9 nucleotides align to TRBD1. The CDR3 covers 18 residues. The V and J ends lost 1 base and 3 bases, in that order; junction bases with no gene match: 12. In germline, CDR1 is LGHNT, CDR2 FRNRAP. CDR3 bases: TGTGCTAGTGGTTTGGGCACAGGGGGCGCCCCCGGGGACACTGAAGCTTTCTTT. Its protein is CASGLGTGGAPGDTEAFF.

This CDR3 is CASSFGQGLGYTF. CDR3 nucleotide sequence: TGTGCCAGCAGTTTCGGACAGGGACTTGGCTACACCTTC. The chain couples TRBV6-6 to TRBJ1-2, with 8 positions matching TRBD1. The trim removed 4 bases at V and 7 bases at J, leaving 5 bases unmatched. This CDR3 is built from 13 residues. Germline V gene data show CDR1 as MNHNY and CDR2 as SVGAGI (reference sequence).

The gene calls are TRBV5-1 and TRBJ2-1; 10 nucleotides agree with TRBD2. The CDR3 has 15 residues. Germline CDR1 reads SGHRS; CDR2 reads YFSETQ. The V and J ends lost 4 bases and 3 bases, in that order; junction bases with no gene match: 4. The CDR3 DNA reads as TGCGCCAGCAGCAGCGGGGGGGCAAACTACAATGAGCAGTTCTTC. It codes for CASSSGGANYNEQFF.

The chain couples TRBV7-3 to TRBJ2-3; TRBD2 might be the D (6 bases). The CDR3 sequence is 16 residues long. The V gene's germline CDR1 is SGHTA and CDR2 FQGTGA. Trimming shortened V by 1 base and J by 0 bases, and 11 bases separated the two germline ends. The DNA of the CDR3 is TGTGCCAGCAGCTTAAAGGGACTCTCTAGCACAGATACGCAGTATTTT. Amino acid sequence: CASSLKGLSSTDTQYF.

This chain joins TRBV21-1 and TRBJ2-7; the table's D call of TRBD1 was not tested on the DNA. TRBV21-1 is noted as a pseudogene. The CDR3 spans 13 residues. Written as DNA, the CDR3 is TGTGCCAGCAGCAAACTTCAGGGCTACGAGCAGTACTTC. Its protein is CASSKLQGYEQYF.

The CDR3 bases are TGTGCCAGCAGCGAGTACACTGAAGCTTTCTTT. It is translated as CASSEYTEAFF. The chain is built from TRBV2 and TRBJ1-1; D remains unclear. V lost 6 bases to trimming and J lost 3 bases, with 5 bases between them. Germline V gene data show CDR1 as SNHLY and CDR2 as FYNNEI. The CDR3 has 11 amino acids.

This clone was observed once. This rearrangement joins TRBV12-5 to TRBJ2-2, with 7 bases aligning to TRBD1. The CDR3 loop spans 17 amino acids. Germline loops: CDR1 LGHNT, CDR2 FRNRAP. The trim removed 1 base at V and 3 bases at J, leaving 8 bases unmatched. CDR3 sequence: CASGLAWGTVDTGELFF. CDR3 bases: TGTGCTAGTGGTTTGGCATGGGGGACAGTTGACACCGGGGAGCTGTTTTTT.

The rearrangement joins TRBV6-2 or TRBV6-3 to TRBJ2-7; TRBD1 matches at 8 bases. CDR3 size: 15 residues. CDR1 and CDR2 from the germline V gene are MNHEY and SVGEGT. V dropped 5 bases and J dropped 2; count of bases not matched to a gene: 8. The CDR3 sequence: CASSTHGDRTYEQYF. CDR3 sequence (DNA): TGTGCCAGCAGTACACATGGGGACAGGACCTACGAGCAGTACTTC.

The chain is built from TRBV5-4 and TRBJ1-2; a possible D gene is TRBD1 (6 bases). The CDR3 contains 14 residues. V dropped 1 base and J dropped 5 bases, with 12 bases sitting between them. Germline loops: CDR1 SGHNT, CDR2 YYREEE (reference sequence). CDR3 sequence reads: CASSLIGTPYGYTF. DNA for the CDR3: TGTGCCAGCAGCTTGATCGGGACACCGTATGGCTACACCTTC.

The V call is TRBV28, the J call TRBJ2-2; TRBD1 agrees at 11 bases. The CDR3 has 16 amino acids. V lost 6 bases to trimming and J lost 7 bases; unmatched junction nucleotides: 10. Per germline, CDR1 MDHEN and CDR2 SYDVKM. The CDR3 loop is CASSSTGQGVGGELFF. The CDR3 DNA reads as TGTGCCAGCAGCTCGACGGGACAGGGGGTAGGCGGGGAGCTGTTTTTT. Filled out from reference TRBV28 and TRBJ2-2, the complete variable domain reads DVKVTQSSRYLVKRTGEKVFLECVQDMDHENMFWYRQDPGLGLRLIYFSYDVKMKEKGDIPEGYSVSREKKERFSLILESASTNQTSMYLCASSSTGQGVGGELFFGEGSRLTVL.

This rearrangement joins TRBV5-4 to TRBJ1-2; 7 bases are shared with TRBD1. CDR1 is SGHNT, CDR2 YYREEE, per germline (reference sequence). Trimming took 0 bases from V and 12 from J; bases not matched to a gene: 5. The CDR3 sequence is 12 residues long. DNA for the CDR3: TGTGCCAGCAGCTTGGGACAGGGCGGAAACACCTTC. Residues: CASSLGQGGNTF.

The chain joins TRBV4-2 to TRBJ1-1; possibly TRBD1 for D (6 bases). Germline CDR1 LGHNA, CDR2 YNFKEQ. V lost 7 bases and J lost 0, with 18 bases in between. The CDR3 runs 16 residues. The CDR3 DNA reads TGTGCCAGCACCCAGGGGCATAATATTATGAACACTGAAGCTTTCTTT. This gives the protein CASTQGHNIMNTEAFF.

The V and J genes are TRBV7-3 and TRBJ2-1; 7 bases line up with TRBD2. Trimming took 5 bases from V and 4 from J; bases not matched to a gene: 8. In germline, CDR1 is SGHTA, CDR2 FQGTGA. The CDR3 extends over 15 amino acids. The CDR3 is CASSLLGTTYNEQFF. The CDR3 region has the DNA TGTGCCAGCAGCCTATTAGGGACTACTTACAATGAGCAGTTCTTC.

This chain uses TRBV5-1 with TRBJ2-7; a weak D match, TRBD2 (6 bases). The CDR3 has 14 residues. The germline V gene has CDR1 SGHRS and CDR2 YFSETQ. The V end was cut by 5 bases, the J end by 1 base, with 13 bases between. The CDR3 coding sequence is TGCGCCAGCAGGAAAGAGGAGGGGTCCTACGAGCAGTACTTC. Amino acid sequence: CASRKEEGSYEQYF.

In DNA, the CDR3 is TGTGCCAGCAGCAGGGGGCGGGAAACTGAAGCTTTCTTT. This encodes CASSRGRETEAFF. The chain uses TRBV6-2 or TRBV6-3 and TRBJ1-1; 8 bases agree with TRBD1. The germline CDR1 and CDR2 sequences are MNHEY and SVGEGT. The CDR3 is made up of 13 amino acids. Trimming took 6 bases from V and 5 from J; bases not matched to a gene: 5.